These T cell receptor beta chains were read from a single sample in a study of blood T cell repertoires in COVID-19. The repertoire was sequenced with immunoSEQ multiplex PCR; TCRdb's copy has only in-frame clones and lacks some. The data contain tens of thousands of clones, about four fifths of them singletons. The sample was peripheral blood. The receptors were gathered from a woman between 70 and 85 years old with acute or convalescent COVID-19. Both conserved end residues are part of each CDR3. The D gene is left open where the match is weak. Size values are once, few and many counts, or a class for expanded clones, and some rows have none.

cdr3_nt cdr3_aa v_call d_call clone_size j_call
TGCACCACGACAGACTCCGGTACGCAGTATTTT CTTTDSGTQYF TRBV29-1 NA NA TRBJ2-3
TGTGCCAGCAGCCAATGGGGCAGCTCTGGAAACACCATATATTTT CASSQWGSSGNTIYF TRBV3-1/TRBV3-2 NA NA TRBJ1-3
TGTGCCAGCAGTGAACTATGGGGACTAGCAGGGGGCTACACCTTC CASSELWGLAGGYTF TRBV6-1 NA NA TRBJ1-2
TGTGCCAGCATGGGGCGGGATAAGGGTTATACGCAGTATTTT CASMGRDKGYTQYF TRBV28 NA NA TRBJ2-3
TGTGCCAGCAGCTTAGCGGGAGGGCTTTACGAGCAGTACTTC CASSLAGGLYEQYF TRBV7-6 TRBD2 NA TRBJ2-7
TGTGCCAGCAGTTGGGGGGTTAATCAGCCCCAGCATTTT CASSWGVNQPQHF TRBV6-5 NA once TRBJ1-5
TGTGCCAGCAGTGAGGCGGCGGGAGGCTCCTACGAGCAGTACTTC CASSEAAGGSYEQYF TRBV6-1 TRBD2 few TRBJ2-7
TGTGCCACCAACCCCAGCAGCGGGAGGGCCTTTGAGACCCAGTACTTC CATNPSSGRAFETQYF TRBV7-8 TRBD2 NA TRBJ2-5
TGTGCCAGCAGCTTAGGGAGGGCCAACACCGGGGAGCTGTTTTTT CASSLGRANTGELFF TRBV7-6 NA NA TRBJ2-2
TGTGCCAGAAGCTCGGGACAGGGTGGGTTCTACGAGCAGTACTTC CARSSGQGGFYEQYF TRBV7-5 NA NA TRBJ2-7
TGTGCCTGGAGCCCCGGACTGGAAAGATCACCCCTCCACTTT CAWSPGLERSPLHF TRBV30 NA NA TRBJ1-6
TGTGCCAGCAGCGGACAGTTAGCCAAAAACATTCAGTACTTC CASSGQLAKNIQYF TRBV6-5 NA NA TRBJ2-4
TGTGCCAGCAGACCTTTACCAGGGGCCTACGAGCAGTACTTC CASRPLPGAYEQYF TRBV28 NA NA TRBJ2-7
TGTGCCAGCAGCTTATCTCTAAGTCCGTCAAATAATGAAAAACTGTTTTTT CASSLSLSPSNNEKLFF TRBV11-2 NA NA TRBJ1-4
TGTGCCACCAGAGGACTTAATGGGGAGACCCAGTACTTC CATRGLNGETQYF TRBV15 NA NA TRBJ2-5
TGCAGCGTTGGGAGGGGAGAGGAGACCCAGTACTTC CSVGRGEETQYF TRBV29-1 NA NA TRBJ2-5
TGTGCCAGCAGTTTGAGGGAGGCCTACGAGCAGTACTTC CASSLREAYEQYF TRBV12-3/TRBV12-4 NA NA TRBJ2-7
TGTGCCAGCAGTGAGTCTAGCGGGTTTTTAACCGGGGAGCTGTTTTTT CASSESSGFLTGELFF TRBV2 TRBD2 NA TRBJ2-2
TGTGCGGTGGGGGGTTATAATGAAAAACTGTTTTTT CAVGGYNEKLFF TRBV30 NA once TRBJ1-4
TGTGCCAGCAGTGAAGCCATACAGGGCTTCTTCGGCTACACCTTC CASSEAIQGFFGYTF TRBV6-1 NA NA TRBJ1-2
TGTGCCAGCAGTGACCCCGGGACTAGACGTGAGCAGTTCTTC CASSDPGTRREQFF TRBV6-1 TRBD2 NA TRBJ2-1
TGTGCCAGCAGTGAAGACAGGAACTATGGCTACACCTTC CASSEDRNYGYTF TRBV2 NA NA TRBJ1-2
TGTGCCAGCAGCCGACAGGGTTCCGGGAACACTGAAGCTTTCTTT CASSRQGSGNTEAFF TRBV3-1/TRBV3-2 TRBD1 NA TRBJ1-1
TGTGCCTGGAGTGGAGGGAATCAGCCCCAGCATTTT CAWSGGNQPQHF TRBV30 NA NA TRBJ1-5
TGTGCCAGCAGCCGGCTAGCGTACGAGCAGTACTTC CASSRLAYEQYF TRBV2 NA NA TRBJ2-7
TGTGCCAGCTCACCACCGAATAAACTGGGCATGTCAGCCGGGGAGCTGTTTTTT CASSPPNKLGMSAGELFF TRBV18 NA NA TRBJ2-2
TGTGCCAGCAGTTACAGGGGGAGGACTGAAGCTTTCTTT CASSYRGRTEAFF TRBV28 TRBD1 NA TRBJ1-1
TGTGCCAGCAGTCCCTCCCTAGGGAGCGGGAGTAGTGCCGGGGAGCTGTTTTTT CASSPSLGSGSSAGELFF TRBV6-6 TRBD2 few TRBJ2-2
TGCGCCAGCAGCTTGAATGGGGGCGCTTCTAATTCACCCCTCCACTTT CASSLNGGASNSPLHF TRBV5-1 NA NA TRBJ1-6
TGCGCCAGCAGCTCGAGGACAGGGGGCGGCGAGCAGTACTTC CASSSRTGGGEQYF TRBV5-1 TRBD1 NA TRBJ2-7
TGTGCCAGCAGTTTAAAGCGGAAACAGGGCCTCTATGGCTACACCTTC CASSLKRKQGLYGYTF TRBV27 NA NA TRBJ1-2
TGTGCCAGCATGTGGAGGGACCACGAGCAGTACTTC CASMWRDHEQYF TRBV28 NA NA TRBJ2-7
TGTGCCAGCAGTCTAGACAGGTCCTACAATGAGCAGTTCTTC CASSLDRSYNEQFF TRBV2 NA NA TRBJ2-1
TGCGCCAGCCGCGGACAGCTATATAATTCACCCCTCCACTTT CASRGQLYNSPLHF TRBV5-1 NA NA TRBJ1-6
TGTGCCTGGTCCCAGGGGGCGACCAATCAGCCCCAGCATTTT CAWSQGATNQPQHF TRBV30 TRBD1 NA TRBJ1-5
TGTGCCAGCTCCCTCGGACAGTCTGGCTACACCTTC CASSLGQSGYTF TRBV18 NA NA TRBJ1-2
TGTGCCAGCTCGGACCGGGGAGGGGCCAACGTCCTGACTTTC CASSDRGGANVLTF TRBV6-5 NA NA TRBJ2-6
TGTGCCAGCAGTGCCGACAGGGGGCTTGGCGAGCAGTACTTC CASSADRGLGEQYF TRBV27 TRBD1 NA TRBJ2-7
TGTGCCAGCAGCCCGAGTAACTATGGCTACACCTTC CASSPSNYGYTF TRBV7-2 NA few TRBJ1-2
TGTGCCAGCAGCGTGGGAGGATTGTATGAAAAACTGTTTTTT CASSVGGLYEKLFF TRBV3-1/TRBV3-2 NA NA TRBJ1-4
TGCGCCAGCAGCCAAGATAGGGGTCGGTCCTATAATTCACCCCTCCACTTT CASSQDRGRSYNSPLHF TRBV4-1 NA NA TRBJ1-6
TGTGCCAGCAGCGTAGCAGGGTACCAAGAGACCCAGTACTTC CASSVAGYQETQYF TRBV9 NA NA TRBJ2-5
TGCGCCAGCAGTGGGGCAGCCTATAGCAATCAGCCCCAGCATTTT CASSGAAYSNQPQHF TRBV10-2 NA NA TRBJ1-5
TGTGCCAGCAGCGTAAGGGCAGGGCATCAGCCCCAGCATTTT CASSVRAGHQPQHF TRBV9 NA NA TRBJ1-5
TGTGCCAGCAGCCCCGGAGCTATCCCTTTTTACAATGAGCAGTTCTTC CASSPGAIPFYNEQFF TRBV5-6 NA NA TRBJ2-1
TGTGCCATCAGTGAAAAGGAGATCATGAACACTGAAGCTTTCTTT CAISEKEIMNTEAFF TRBV10-3 NA NA TRBJ1-1